Listed below are T cell receptor beta chains from one sample, sequenced in a study of T cells in Graves' hyperthyroidism and ophthalmopathy. TCRdb fed the multiplex PCR reads into MiXCR, producing one record per CDR3 protein. The repertoire holds about 610,000 distinct CDR3 sequences, with roughly 15% as singletons. Sequencing used blood. The source is a woman between 35 and 50 years old with Graves' ophthalmopathy. CDR3s include the opening cysteine and the closing phenylalanine or tryptophan. A D gene is named only where the DNA matches it firmly. Clone size appears in some rows only: once, few, many, or a class for an expanded clone.

V gene	J gene	D gene	CDR3 length	clone size	CDR3 DNA	CDR3 protein
TRBV7-8	TRBJ2-7	NA	16	NA	TGTGCCAGCAGCTTGGACCTTATGACTGGCTCCTACGAGCAGTACTTC	CASSLDLMTGSYEQYF
TRBV7-2	TRBJ2-7	NA	14	many	TGTGCCAGCAGCTTAGCCAGTTTTGCCTACGAGCAGTACTTC	CASSLASFAYEQYF
TRBV20-1	TRBJ2-2	TRBD2	13	NA	TGCAGTGCTAGAAGACTAGCCCCCGGGGAGCTGTTTTTT	CSARRLAPGELFF
TRBV6-2/TRBV6-3	TRBJ2-7	TRBD2	15	many	TGTGCCAGCAGTTACTCGCCGGGAGGTCCCTACGAGCAGTACTTC	CASSYSPGGPYEQYF
TRBV4-1	TRBJ2-2	NA	15	few	TGCGCCAGCAGCCGCCCGTTGGGCCCCAAAGGGGAGCTGTTTTTT	CASSRPLGPKGELFF
TRBV11-2	TRBJ2-7	NA	15	few	TGTGCCAGCAGCTTCTACCGGGGATCCTCCTACGAGCAGTACTTC	CASSFYRGSSYEQYF
TRBV12-3/TRBV12-4	TRBJ2-5	TRBD2	15	many	TGTGCCAGCAGTCGACTAGCGGGAAGGCAAGAGACCCAGTACTTC	CASSRLAGRQETQYF
TRBV7-8	TRBJ1-3	NA	15	many	TGTGCCAGCAGCTTAGATAGGGACTCTGGAAACACCATATATTTT	CASSLDRDSGNTIYF
TRBV7-6	TRBJ2-1	NA	12	many	TGTGCCAGCAGCTTAGAAGGGAATGAGCAGTTCTTC	CASSLEGNEQFF
TRBV12-3/TRBV12-4	TRBJ2-7	NA	12	many	TGTGCCAGCAGTTGGTGGGGCGGCGAGCAGTACTTC	CASSWWGGEQYF
TRBV7-2	TRBJ2-5	NA	15	many	TGTGCCAGCAGCTACCTGGGGGGGCCCCAAGAGACCCAGTACTTC	CASSYLGGPQETQYF
TRBV28	TRBJ1-2	NA	12	many	TGTGCCAGCAGCCGAACTAACTATGGTTACACCTTC	CASSRTNYGYTF
TRBV2	TRBJ2-7	TRBD1	13	many	TGTGCCAGCCAAGGGGACAGGGGGGACGAGCAGTACTTC	CASQGDRGDEQYF
TRBV20-1	TRBJ2-7	TRBD2	16	NA	TGCAGTGCTTCTACACTCATACTAGCGGGAAAATACGAGCAGTACTTC	CSASTLILAGKYEQYF
TRBV28	TRBJ2-7	NA	14	many	TGTGCCAGCAGCTACCCACCCAGGCCATACGAGCAGTACTTC	CASSYPPRPYEQYF
TRBV7-8	TRBJ2-7	NA	13	NA	TGTGCCAGCAGCCGAGACACTGACAACGAGCAGTACTTC	CASSRDTDNEQYF
TRBV4-1	TRBJ1-2	TRBD1	18	NA	TGCGCCAGCAGCCCACCCGGCGGGGGACAGCACTATAACTATGGCTACACCTTC	CASSPPGGGQHYNYGYTF
TRBV6-1	TRBJ2-7	NA	14	many	TGTGCCAGCAGTCCGTACAGGGAGGAGGGCGAGCAGTACTTC	CASSPYREEGEQYF
TRBV28	TRBJ1-5	NA	15	many	TGTGCCAGCACAATAAGCAATGATCCCAATCAGCCCCAGCATTTT	CASTISNDPNQPQHF
TRBV28	TRBJ1-5	NA	14	NA	TGTGCCAGCAGTTTTGGCGCAGGGAATCAGCCCCAGCATTTT	CASSFGAGNQPQHF
TRBV12-3/TRBV12-4	TRBJ1-2	TRBD1	14	few	TGTGCCAGCAGTACACCCGGGACAGCCTATGGCTACACCTTC	CASSTPGTAYGYTF
TRBV7-9	TRBJ1-1	NA	14	many	TGTGCCAGCAGCCTCCTTGGGGGTTCAACTGAAGCTTTCTTT	CASSLLGGSTEAFF
TRBV9	TRBJ2-5	NA	13	many	TGTGCCAGCAGCGGCGGAGGAAGGGAGACCCAGTACTTC	CASSGGGRETQYF
TRBV30	TRBJ2-7	NA	12	many	TGTGCCTGGAGTGTCGGGGTATACGAGCAGTACTTC	CAWSVGVYEQYF
TRBV4-1	TRBJ1-2	NA	16	many	TGCGCCAGCAGCCAAGGGTTTGAGATAGCTAACTATGGCTACACCTTC	CASSQGFEIANYGYTF
TRBV28	TRBJ1-1	NA	13	many	TGTGCCAGCAGACCTCGGAGGACGTCTGAAGCTTTCTTT	CASRPRRTSEAFF
TRBV11-2	TRBJ2-7	TRBD2	14	many	TGTGCCAGCAGCTTACCGGGACTAGCTTCCGAGCAGTACTTC	CASSLPGLASEQYF
TRBV28	TRBJ2-2	TRBD1	17	many	TGTGCCAGCAGTTCCTTAACCTCCGACAGGGGTACCGGGGAGCTGTTTTTT	CASSSLTSDRGTGELFF
TRBV19	TRBJ1-6	TRBD1	19	many	TGTGCCAGTAGTCCAACAGCCGGGACAGGGGAGATTATTGATTCACCCCTCCACTTT	CASSPTAGTGEIIDSPLHF
TRBV29-1	TRBJ2-5	NA	14	many	TGCAGCGTTGATCCCAGCGGAATACAAGAGACCCAGTACTTC	CSVDPSGIQETQYF
TRBV2	TRBJ2-5	TRBD1	13	many	TGTGCCAGCAGTAACAGGGGAAAGGAGACCCAGTACTTC	CASSNRGKETQYF
TRBV27	TRBJ2-7	NA	14	NA	TGTGCCAGCAGTTTAAGAGGGAAAACCTACGAGCAGTACTTC	CASSLRGKTYEQYF